This TCR beta chain was observed in a study of a mutant IDH1 vaccine in newly diagnosed glioma. TCRdb keeps only in-frame clones here, not all; method: immunoSEQ multiplex PCR. The data contain 30,000 to 35,000 clones, approximately 89% of them seen just once; the ten biggest clones take up over 2%. In regard to this clone: Its target is not known.

V dropped 5 bases and J dropped 2; count of bases not matched to a gene: 14. The CDR3 runs to 18 residues. The germline gives CDR1 MDHEN, CDR2 SYDVKM. Sample time point: week 47, end of study. Each dose delivered 300 ug of mutant IDH1 20-mer peptide subcutaneously with imiquimod. The study gave patients eight vaccinations in weeks 1, 3, 5, 7, 11, 15, 19, 23. The specimen was PBMCs, collected from a glioma patient whose treatment included an IDH1 peptide vaccine. The origin of this receptor is a man aged 40-49 years with glioma. The genes are TRBV28 and TRBJ1-5; 8 positions match TRBD1. The CDR3 DNA follows: TGTGCCAGCAGTCTACTACGGACAGGGACGAGAGGCAATCAGCCCCAGCATTTT. This codes for CASSLLRTGTRGNQPQHF.